The clone carrying this TCR beta chain came up once. Antigen specificity is unknown. The data originate from a study of cytomegalovirus exposure and HLA in healthy donors. Study observations and caveats: With DRB1 most and HLA-C fewest, TCR association rates differed between HLA loci in a later analysis.

It was with 60 Vbeta and 13 Jbeta primers that the PCR ran. Method: immunoSEQ multiplex PCR; TCRdb's copy keeps in-frame clones and lacks some. The table shows about 150,000 clones, with around 70% occurring only once. The CDR3 spans 15 residues. Unmatched junction bases numbered 5, after V lost 5 bases and J lost 0 bases. Germline-derived CDR1 and CDR2 are ENHRY and SYGVKD. This receptor was identified in a man in his forties in good health and CMV-seronegative. Sequencing was performed on PBMCs. The chain employs TRBV10-3 and TRBJ2-7; 9 bases agree with TRBD1. CDR3 loop: CAISPGQGSSYEQYF. In DNA form, the CDR3 reads TGTGCCATCAGTCCGGGACAGGGAAGCTCCTACGAGCAGTACTTC.